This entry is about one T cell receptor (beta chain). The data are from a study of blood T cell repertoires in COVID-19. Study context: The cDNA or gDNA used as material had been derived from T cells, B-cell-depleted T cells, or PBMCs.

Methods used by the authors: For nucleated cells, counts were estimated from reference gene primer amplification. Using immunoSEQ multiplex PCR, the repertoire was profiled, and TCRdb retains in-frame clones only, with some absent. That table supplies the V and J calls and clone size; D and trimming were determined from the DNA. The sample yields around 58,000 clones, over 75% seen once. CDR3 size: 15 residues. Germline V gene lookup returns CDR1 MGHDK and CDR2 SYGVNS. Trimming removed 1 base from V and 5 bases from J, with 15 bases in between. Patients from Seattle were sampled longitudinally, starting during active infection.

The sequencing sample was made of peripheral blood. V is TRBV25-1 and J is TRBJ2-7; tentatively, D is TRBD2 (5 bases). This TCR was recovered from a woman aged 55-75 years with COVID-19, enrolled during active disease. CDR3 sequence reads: CASSEFYEGINEQYF. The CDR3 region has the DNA TGTGCCAGCAGTGAATTTTATGAGGGTATAAACGAGCAGTACTTC.